These 32 T cell receptor beta chains share one sample of origin, sequenced in a study of T cell responses to AZD1222 COVID-19 vaccine. Generated by immunoSEQ multiplex PCR, the TCRdb table keeps only in-frame clones and is missing some. The table has some 110,000 clones, roughly 91% seen once. This sample comprised peripheral blood, obtained 28 days after the second AZD1222 dose. Receptors were obtained from an adult who received the AZD1222 COVID-19 vaccine.

The rearrangement links TRBV4-1 to TRBJ1-5, with 11 positions matching TRBD1. The CDR3 is 17 residues long. The ends lost 3 bases at V and 4 bases at J; junction bases unmatched: 8. The germline CDR1 and CDR2 sequences are MGHRA and YSYEKL. DNA of the CDR3: TGCGCCAGCAGCCACAAATCGGGACAGGGGGAGAATCAGCCCCAGCATTTT. Amino acids: CASSHKSGQGENQPQHF.

The chain has TRBV3-1 (or the pseudogene TRBV3-2) and TRBJ1-2; 9 nucleotides align to TRBD1. Germline assignment: CDR1 LGHDT and CDR2 YNNKEL (reference sequence). The CDR3 loop spans 14 amino acids. V trimming: 4 bases; J trimming: 5 bases; junction bases outside the gene matches: 5. Written as DNA, the CDR3 is TGTGCCAGCAGCCTTTCCGGGACAGGGTATGGCTACACCTTC. The encoded protein is CASSLSGTGYGYTF.

V usage is TRBV7-6 and J usage is TRBJ1-1; weak D call: TRBD1 (6 bases). Germline V gene sequence: CDR1 SGHVS, CDR2 FNYEAQ. The germline V and J ends were trimmed by 4 bases and 4 bases, with 19 bases remaining between them. The CDR3 totals 16 residues. This chain's CDR3 is CASSSGTSIQGTEAFF. The CDR3 region has the DNA TGTGCCAGCAGCTCAGGGACATCCATTCAAGGCACTGAAGCTTTCTTT. The variable domain in full, completed from reference TRBV7-6 and TRBJ1-1, reads GAGVSQSPRYKVTKRGQDVALRCDPISGHVSLYWYRQALGQGPEFLTYFNYEAQQDKSGLPNDRFSAERPEGSISTLTIQRTEQRDSAMYRCASSSGTSIQGTEAFFGQGTRLTVV.

V and J are TRBV30 and TRBJ1-1, with D possibly being TRBD1 (5 bases). CDR3 length equals 13 residues. Germline loops: CDR1 GTSNPN, CDR2 SVGIG (reference sequence). The V and J ends lost 0 bases and 7 bases respectively, with 12 bases between them. The CDR3 nucleotides read TGTGCCTGGAGTGTACGACAGAAATTTGAAGCTTTCTTT. Protein product: CAWSVRQKFEAFF.

The chain has TRBV29-1 and TRBJ2-3; TRBD2 might be the D (6 bases). This CDR3 is 13 amino acids long. The V end lost 4 bases, the J end lost 0 bases, and 8 bases lay between the germline ends. CDR1 is SQVTM and CDR2 is ANQGSEA in the germline V gene. As DNA, the CDR3 is TGCAGCGTTGTTGCGGGGAGCACAGATACGCAGTATTTT. Translating it yields CSVVAGSTDTQYF.

The chain carries TRBV4-3 and TRBJ2-5; TRBD2 is a possible D gene (6 bases). This CDR3 has 17 amino acids. V was cut by 4 bases and J by 5 bases, with 23 bases left in between. The V gene's germline CDR1 is LGHNA and CDR2 YSLEER. The CDR3 protein is CASSLSIGEDRGETQYF. CDR3 nucleotide sequence: TGCGCCAGCAGCCTAAGTATAGGGGAGGACCGTGGGGAGACCCAGTACTTC.

CDR3 coding DNA: TGTGCCAGCAGCAAAGCGCCCGCGGCGGGGCCCTCCTTT. Encoded protein: CASSKAPAAGPSF. The chain uses TRBV21-1 and TRBJ1-1. TRBV21-1 is given as a pseudogene. The CDR3 extends over 13 amino acids.

The chain combines TRBV5-8 with TRBJ1-4, with D unclear. The CDR3 consists of 16 residues. V was shortened by 4 bases and J by 0 bases, with 13 bases between the two germline ends. Germline CDR1 and CDR2: SGHTS and YDEGEE. CDR3 in DNA: TGTGCCAGCAGCACGGGAAACCGGGCAACTAATGAAAAACTGTTTTTT. This translates into CASSTGNRATNEKLFF.

The rearrangement links TRBV12-5 to TRBJ1-2; no firm D call. Germline-derived CDR1 and CDR2 are LGHNT and FRNRAP. The V end lost 6 bases, the J end lost 7 bases, and 21 bases lay between the germline ends. The CDR3 extends over 15 amino acids. The chain's CDR3 is CASGPGAAGNIGYTF. The CDR3 bases are TGTGCTAGTGGCCCGGGCGCAGCCGGAAATATTGGCTACACCTTC.

The chain is built from TRBV28 and TRBJ2-7; 7 bases line up with TRBD1. This CDR3 is built from 14 residues. The germline V gene encodes CDR1 MDHEN and CDR2 SYDVKM. The ends lost 6 bases at V and 1 base at J; junction bases unmatched: 6. The CDR3 loop is CASSPDRYSYEQYF. Here the CDR3 DNA reads TGTGCCAGCAGCCCGGACAGGTATTCCTACGAGCAGTACTTC.

This clone has a handful of counts. The rearrangement uses TRBV7-8 and TRBJ1-1; 8 nucleotides align to TRBD1. The germline V gene has CDR1 SGHVS and CDR2 FQNEAQ. The CDR3 runs to 15 residues. Trimming cost V 1 base and J 4 bases; bases outside gene matches: 5. The CDR3 reads CASSLVTRGLTEAFF. In DNA form, the CDR3 reads TGTGCCAGCAGCTTAGTTACCAGGGGGCTCACTGAAGCTTTCTTT.

This clone appeared a few times. The CDR3 DNA reads TGTGCCAGTAGGGGGACAGGGAAAAGAAACACCATATATTTT. Translation gives CASRGTGKRNTIYF. The V gene is TRBV19, the J gene TRBJ1-3, with 9 bases identical to TRBD1. CDR3 size: 14 residues. Germline V gene data show CDR1 as LNHDA and CDR2 as SQIVND (reference sequence). V shed 6 bases and J 5 bases; nucleotides not matched to a gene: 5.

The chain couples TRBV28 to TRBJ1-1; D possibly corresponds to TRBD1 (6 bases). Trimming stripped 6 bases from V and 11 bases from J, with 16 bases between. The CDR3 is made up of 12 amino acids. Germline assignment: CDR1 MDHEN and CDR2 SYDVKM. The CDR3 protein is CASSLQGREAFF. The CDR3 DNA is TGTGCCAGCAGCCTGCAGGGGAGGGAGGCTTTCTTT.

In nucleotides, the CDR3 is TGTGCCAGCACAACAGGGTTCTACGAGCAGTACTTC. This codes for CASTTGFYEQYF. The chain carries TRBV6-7 and TRBJ2-7, with D possibly matching TRBD1 (6 bases). TRBV6-7 is recorded as an ORF, its role being uncertain. Trimming took off 7 bases at V and 3 bases at J, with 10 bases between the two ends. The CDR3 loop spans 12 amino acids.

The genes are TRBV12-3 or TRBV12-4 and TRBJ2-7; D not resolved. Trimming removed 6 bases from V and 3 bases from J, with 9 bases in between. This CDR3 is built from 12 residues. The CDR3 nucleotides are TGTGCCAGCAGCCGTCGGGTCTACGAGCAGTACTTC. Its protein is CASSRRVYEQYF.

This sequence joins TRBV5-1 and TRBJ2-3, with D perhaps matching TRBD2 (6 bases). This CDR3 is 14 amino acids long. Germline CDR1 and CDR2: SGHRS and YFSETQ. Trimming took 4 bases from V and 6 from J, leaving 15 bases between them. This chain's CDR3 is CASSTAGMGDTQYF. CDR3 bases: TGCGCCAGCAGCACTGCGGGGATGGGGGATACGCAGTATTTT.

This clone was seen only once. The V and J genes are TRBV9 and TRBJ2-5; D might be TRBD2 (5 bases). The CDR3 totals 14 residues. Germline CDR1 SGDLS, CDR2 YYNGEE. V lost 4 bases and J 5 bases, leaving 15 bases between the germline ends. The CDR3 reads CASSPLSGGETQYF. The CDR3, as DNA: TGTGCCAGCAGCCCTCTAAGCGGCGGGGAGACCCAGTACTTC.

This clone was counted once. CDR3 nucleotides: TGCGCCAGCAGCTTTTGGCAGGAGATCACCGGGGAGCTGTTTTTT. The encoded protein is CASSFWQEITGELFF. The chain is built from TRBV5-1 and TRBJ2-2; D ambiguous. Germline values: CDR1 SGHRS, CDR2 YFSETQ. The CDR3 runs to 15 residues. V was pared by 2 bases and J by 4 bases, with 12 bases between. Variable domain in full (rest from reference TRBV5-1 and TRBJ2-2): KAGVTQTPRYLIKTRGQQVTLSCSPISGHRSVSWYQQTPGQGLQFLFEYFSETQRNKGNFPGRFSGRQFSNSRSEMNVSTLELGDSALYLCASSFWQEITGELFFGEGSRLTVL.

The chain carries TRBV18 and TRBJ1-6; unclear D gene. The CDR3 totals 19 residues. The V end was cut by 1 base, the J end by 4 bases, with 20 bases between. CDR1 and CDR2 from the germline V gene are KGHSH and LQKENI. The CDR3 sequence: CASSPLTQNDPRYNSPLHF. The CDR3, as DNA: TGTGCCAGCTCACCACTTACCCAAAATGACCCACGATATAATTCACCCCTCCACTTT. Full variable domain (remainder filled in from reference TRBV18 and TRBJ1-6): NAGVMQNPRHLVRRRGQEARLRCSPMKGHSHVYWYRQLPEEGLKFMVYLQKENIIDESGMPKERFSAEFPKEGPSILRIQQVVRGDSAAYFCASSPLTQNDPRYNSPLHFGNGTRLTVT.

V is TRBV2 and J is TRBJ2-3, with 13 positions matching TRBD2. This CDR3 region has 16 residues. The ends lost 3 bases at V and 5 bases at J; junction bases unmatched: 5. Germline V gene sequence: CDR1 SNHLY, CDR2 FYNNEI. CDR3 sequence: CASSDPGLAGEDTQYF. The CDR3, as DNA: TGTGCCAGCAGTGATCCAGGACTAGCGGGAGAAGATACGCAGTATTTT.

The rearrangement uses TRBV19 and TRBJ2-1; D remains ambiguous. The germline V and J ends were trimmed by 3 bases and 3 bases, with 12 bases remaining between them. Per the germline V gene, CDR1 is LNHDA and CDR2 is SQIVND (reference sequence). The CDR3 has 15 residues. The CDR3 sequence is CASSIVPPDYNEQFF. As DNA, the CDR3 is TGTGCCAGTAGTATCGTCCCCCCTGACTACAATGAGCAGTTCTTC.

The chain recombines TRBV6-6 with TRBJ1-5; D uncertain. The CDR3 is 12 amino acids. Trimming left V 0 bases short and J 5 bases short, with 2 bases between. Germline-derived CDR1 and CDR2 are MNHNY and SVGAGI (reference sequence). The CDR3, as DNA: TGTGCCAGCAGTTACTCAGATCAGCCCCAGCATTTT. The encoded protein is CASSYSDQPQHF.

This clone has just a few counts. J is TRBJ2-1 and V is TRBV19; TRBD2 is a possible D gene (6 bases). V was clipped by 3 bases and J by 5 bases, with 11 bases between them. CDR3 length: 14 amino acids. In germline, CDR1 is LNHDA, CDR2 SQIVND (reference sequence). The CDR3 coding sequence is TGTGCCAGTAGTATCGAGGGAGGTCACAATGAGCAGTTCTTC. Its protein is CASSIEGGHNEQFF.

The rearrangement links TRBV7-9 to TRBJ1-6; TRBD1 matches 7 bases. Germline V gene lookup returns CDR1 SEHNR and CDR2 FQNEAQ (reference sequence). CDR3 length: 14 residues. V shed 5 bases, J shed 5 bases, and the junction held 3 bases outside the gene matches. CDR3 loop: CASSGTANNSPLHF. Written as DNA, the CDR3 is TGTGCCAGCAGCGGGACAGCAAATAATTCACCCCTCCACTTT.

The rearrangement uses TRBV30 and TRBJ1-6; D call uncertain. Germline V gene data show CDR1 as GTSNPN and CDR2 as SVGIG (reference sequence). V was trimmed by 0 bases and J by 2 bases, leaving 11 bases between them. The CDR3 has 16 residues. This chain's CDR3 is CAWSVSRTTYNSPLHF. CDR3 coding DNA: TGTGCCTGGAGTGTATCTCGGACCACCTATAATTCACCCCTCCACTTT.

The CDR3 DNA reads as TGTGCCAGCAGCCTAGGGAGGAGGGGTGAGCAGTTCTTC. It specifies CASSLGRRGEQFF. The rearrangement uses TRBV4-2 and TRBJ2-1; TRBD2 is a possible D gene (6 bases). The CDR3 runs 13 residues. CDR1 is LGHNA, CDR2 YNFKEQ, per germline. V lost 4 bases to trimming and J lost 9 bases, with 13 bases between them.

The J gene is TRBJ2-2, the V gene TRBV25-1; 10 bases align to TRBD2. Germline V gene sequence: CDR1 MGHDK, CDR2 SYGVNS. V lost 3 bases, J lost 2 bases, and 3 bases stayed unmatched. The CDR3 has 16 amino acids. DNA of the CDR3: TGTGCCAGCAGTGACTGGACTAGCGGAAACACCGGGGAGCTGTTTTTT. As protein: CASSDWTSGNTGELFF.

The chain joins TRBV6-1 to TRBJ1-1, with no clear D. The CDR3 covers 13 residues. Germline V gene lookup returns CDR1 MNHNS and CDR2 SASEGT. V was clipped by 3 bases and J by 7 bases, with 12 bases between them. Here the CDR3 reads CASSDRAGLEAFF. In DNA form, the CDR3 reads TGTGCCAGCAGTGATCGAGCAGGTCTTGAAGCTTTCTTT.

The chain has TRBV7-2 and TRBJ2-7; weak D call: TRBD2 (6 bases). Between the trimmed V and J ends, which lost 2 bases and 3 bases, there was a span of 14 bases. This CDR3 spans 15 amino acids. The germline V gene has CDR1 SGHTA and CDR2 FQGNSA. CDR3 DNA sequence: TGTGCCAGCAGCTTAAGTAGCGGAGGCAACTACGAGCAGTACTTC. Translation: CASSLSSGGNYEQYF.

The chain uses TRBV5-4 and TRBJ2-1; weak D call: TRBD1 (6 bases). V was pared by 1 base and J by 1 base, with 15 bases between. Germline loops: CDR1 SGHNT, CDR2 YYREEE (reference sequence). The CDR3 is 17 residues long. The DNA of the CDR3 is TGTGCCAGCAGCTTGTTATCAGGGGCAGGGTCCTACAATGAGCAGTTCTTC. Protein sequence: CASSLLSGAGSYNEQFF.

The chain recombines TRBV7-8 with TRBJ2-5; 8 bases line up with TRBD1. V trimming: 5 bases; J trimming: 6 bases; junction bases outside the gene matches: 5. Germline CDR1 reads SGHVS; CDR2 reads FQNEAQ. There are 13 residues in the CDR3. The CDR3 loop reads CASSQDRGKTQYF. CDR3 in DNA: TGTGCCAGCAGCCAAGACAGGGGAAAGACCCAGTACTTC.

This clone has only one observation. This chain joins TRBV11-3 and TRBJ2-1; D possibly corresponds to TRBD2 (5 bases). Germline CDR1 and CDR2: SGHNT and YENEEA. The CDR3 has 16 amino acids. Trimming stripped 1 base from V and 5 bases from J, with 15 bases between. CDR3 in amino acids: CASSLAEAFLHNEQFF. The CDR3 DNA follows: TGTGCCAGCAGCTTAGCGGAGGCTTTCCTCCACAATGAGCAGTTCTTC.